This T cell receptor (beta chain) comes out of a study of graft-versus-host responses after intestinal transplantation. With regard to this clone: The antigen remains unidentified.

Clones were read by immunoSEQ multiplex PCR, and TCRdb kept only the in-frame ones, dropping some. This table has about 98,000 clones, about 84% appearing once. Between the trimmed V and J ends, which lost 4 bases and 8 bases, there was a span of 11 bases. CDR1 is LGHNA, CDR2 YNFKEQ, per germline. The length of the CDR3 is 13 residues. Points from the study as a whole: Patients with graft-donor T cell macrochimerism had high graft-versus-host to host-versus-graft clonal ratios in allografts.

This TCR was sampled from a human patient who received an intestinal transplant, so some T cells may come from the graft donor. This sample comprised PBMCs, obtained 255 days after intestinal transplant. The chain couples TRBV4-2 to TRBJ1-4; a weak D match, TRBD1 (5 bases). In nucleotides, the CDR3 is TGTGCCAGCAGCCTGGGGGATCTCGAAAAACTGTTTTTT. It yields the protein CASSLGDLEKLFF.